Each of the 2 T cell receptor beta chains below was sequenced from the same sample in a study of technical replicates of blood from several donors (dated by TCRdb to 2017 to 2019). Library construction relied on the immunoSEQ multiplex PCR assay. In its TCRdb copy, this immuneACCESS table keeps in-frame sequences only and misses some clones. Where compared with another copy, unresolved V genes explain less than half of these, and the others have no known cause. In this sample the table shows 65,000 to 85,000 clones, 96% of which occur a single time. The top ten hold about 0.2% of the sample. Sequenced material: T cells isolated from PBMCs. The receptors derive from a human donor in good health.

The CDR3 DNA sequence: TGTGCCAGCAGTTTCTCAGGGGGCTTGGTAGGGACCCAGTACTTC. Residues: CASSFSGGLVGTQYF. This chain uses TRBV2 with TRBJ2-5; 8 nucleotides line up with TRBD1. This CDR3 has 15 amino acids. V shed 5 bases and J 7 bases; nucleotides not matched to a gene: 12. CDR1 and CDR2 (germline): SNHLY, FYNNEI.

In DNA, the CDR3 is TGTGCCAGCTCACCACCAGCCAACCAAGAGACCCAGTACTTC. This codes for CASSPPANQETQYF. The V and J genes are TRBV18 and TRBJ2-5, with D unresolved. Germline V gene lookup returns CDR1 KGHSH and CDR2 LQKENI. Trimming removed 0 bases from V and 0 bases from J, with 5 bases in between. The CDR3 runs 14 residues.